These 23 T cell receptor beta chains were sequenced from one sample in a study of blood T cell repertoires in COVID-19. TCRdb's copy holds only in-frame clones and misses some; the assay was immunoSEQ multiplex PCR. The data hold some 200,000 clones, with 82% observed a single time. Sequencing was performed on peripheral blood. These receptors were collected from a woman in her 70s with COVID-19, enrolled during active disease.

As DNA, the CDR3 is TGCGCCAGCAGCTTGCAGATGGTTTTGAACACTGAAGCTTTCTTT. As protein: CASSLQMVLNTEAFF. The chain carries TRBV5-1 and TRBJ1-1; unclear D gene. V was clipped by 1 base and J by 0 bases, with 10 bases between them. The germline gives CDR1 SGHRS, CDR2 YFSETQ. The CDR3 length is 15 residues.

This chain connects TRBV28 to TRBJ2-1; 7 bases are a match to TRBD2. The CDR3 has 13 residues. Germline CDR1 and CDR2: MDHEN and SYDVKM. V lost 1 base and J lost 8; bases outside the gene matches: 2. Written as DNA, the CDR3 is TGTGCCAGCAGTTTATTTGGGAGGGATGAGCAGTTCTTC. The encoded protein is CASSLFGRDEQFF.

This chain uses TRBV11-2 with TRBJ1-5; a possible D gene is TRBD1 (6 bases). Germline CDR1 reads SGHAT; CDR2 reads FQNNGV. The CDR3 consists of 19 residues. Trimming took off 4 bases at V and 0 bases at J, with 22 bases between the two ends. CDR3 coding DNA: TGTGCCAGCAGCTACAAGGGGGAGTACCCTCAAAATAGCAATCAGCCCCAGCATTTT. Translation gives CASSYKGEYPQNSNQPQHF.

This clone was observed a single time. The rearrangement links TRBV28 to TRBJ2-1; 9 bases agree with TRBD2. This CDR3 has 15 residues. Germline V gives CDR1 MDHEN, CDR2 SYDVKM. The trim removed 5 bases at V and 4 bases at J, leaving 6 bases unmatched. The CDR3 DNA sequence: TGTGCCAGCAGTCCTCCTAGCGGGAATTACAATGAGCAGTTCTTC. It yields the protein CASSPPSGNYNEQFF.

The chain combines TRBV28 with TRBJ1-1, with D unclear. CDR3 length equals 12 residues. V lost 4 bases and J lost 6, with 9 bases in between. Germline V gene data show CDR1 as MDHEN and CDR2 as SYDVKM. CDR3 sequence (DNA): TGTGCCAGCAGTTCCAGGAAGGCTGAAGCTTTCTTT. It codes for CASSSRKAEAFF.

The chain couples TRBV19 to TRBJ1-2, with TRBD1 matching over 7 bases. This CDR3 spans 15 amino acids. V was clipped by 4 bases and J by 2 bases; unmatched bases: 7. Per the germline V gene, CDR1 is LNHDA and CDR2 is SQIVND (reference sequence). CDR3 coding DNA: TGTGCCAGTAGTAAAGGACAGGTTGGGAACTATGGCTACACCTTC. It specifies CASSKGQVGNYGYTF. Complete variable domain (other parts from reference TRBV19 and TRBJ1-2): DGGITQSPKYLFRKEGQNVTLSCEQNLNHDAMYWYRQDPGQGLRLIYYSQIVNDFQKGDIAEGYSVSREKKESFPLTVTSAQKNPTAFYLCASSKGQVGNYGYTFGSGTRLTVV.

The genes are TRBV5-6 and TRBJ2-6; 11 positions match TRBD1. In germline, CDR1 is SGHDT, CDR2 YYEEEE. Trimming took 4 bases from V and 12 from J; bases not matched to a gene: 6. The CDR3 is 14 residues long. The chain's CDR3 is CASSPGTGGIVLTF. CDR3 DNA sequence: TGTGCCAGCAGCCCAGGGACAGGGGGTATCGTCCTGACTTTC.

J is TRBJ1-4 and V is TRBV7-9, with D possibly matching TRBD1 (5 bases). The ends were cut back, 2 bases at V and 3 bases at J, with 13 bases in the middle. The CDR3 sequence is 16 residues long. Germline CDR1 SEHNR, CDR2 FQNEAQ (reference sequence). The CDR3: CASSLLGLGANEKLFF. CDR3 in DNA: TGTGCCAGCAGCTTACTAGGGTTAGGGGCTAATGAAAAACTGTTTTTT. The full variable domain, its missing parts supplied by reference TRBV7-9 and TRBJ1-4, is DTGVSQNPRHKITKRGQNVTFRCDPISEHNRLYWYRQTLGQGPEFLTYFQNEAQLEKSRLLSDRFSAERPKGSFSTLEIQRTEQGDSAMYLCASSLLGLGANEKLFFGSGTQLSVL.

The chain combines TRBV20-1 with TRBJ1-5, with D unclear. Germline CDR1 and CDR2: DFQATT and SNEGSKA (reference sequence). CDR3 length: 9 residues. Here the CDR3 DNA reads TGCAGCAAGCGTCAGCCCCAGCATTTT. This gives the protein CSKRQPQHF.

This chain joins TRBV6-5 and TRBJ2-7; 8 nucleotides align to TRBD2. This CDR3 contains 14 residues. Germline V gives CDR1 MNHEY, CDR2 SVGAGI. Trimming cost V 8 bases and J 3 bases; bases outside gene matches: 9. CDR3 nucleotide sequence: TGTGCCAGCCAAGGGAGCGGGAGCTTCTACGAGCAGTACTTC. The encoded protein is CASQGSGSFYEQYF.

The CDR3 loop reads CAISVLTEAEQYF. As DNA, the CDR3 is TGTGCCATCAGTGTCCTGACAGAAGCCGAGCAGTACTTC. The chain links TRBV10-3 to TRBJ2-7; weak D call: TRBD1 (5 bases). This CDR3 has 13 amino acids. Germline V gives CDR1 ENHRY, CDR2 SYGVKD. Trimming took off 4 bases at V and 6 bases at J, with 13 bases between the two ends.

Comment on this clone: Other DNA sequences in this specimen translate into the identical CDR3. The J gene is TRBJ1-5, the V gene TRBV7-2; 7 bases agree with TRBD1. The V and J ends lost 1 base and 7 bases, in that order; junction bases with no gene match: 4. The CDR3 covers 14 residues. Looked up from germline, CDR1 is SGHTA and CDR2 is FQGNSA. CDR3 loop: CASSLDRGGQPQHF. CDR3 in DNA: TGTGCCAGCAGCTTAGACAGGGGCGGGCAGCCCCAGCATTTT.

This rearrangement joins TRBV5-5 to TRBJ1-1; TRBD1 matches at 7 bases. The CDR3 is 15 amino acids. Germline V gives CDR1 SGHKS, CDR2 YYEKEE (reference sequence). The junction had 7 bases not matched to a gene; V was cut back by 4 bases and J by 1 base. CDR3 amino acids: CASSPQGFANTEAFF. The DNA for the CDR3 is TGTGCCAGCAGCCCACAGGGGTTCGCGAACACTGAAGCTTTCTTT.

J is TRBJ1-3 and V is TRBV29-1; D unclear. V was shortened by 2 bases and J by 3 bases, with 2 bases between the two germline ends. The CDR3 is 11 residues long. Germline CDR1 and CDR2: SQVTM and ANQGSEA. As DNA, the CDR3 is TGCAGCGTTGAACTTGGAAACACCATATATTTT. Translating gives CSVELGNTIYF. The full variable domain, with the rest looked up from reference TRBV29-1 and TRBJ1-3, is SAVISQKPSRDICQRGTSLTIQCQVDSQVTMMFWYRQQPGQSLTLIATANQGSEATYESGFVIDKFPISRPNLTFSTLTVSNMSPEDSSIYLCSVELGNTIYFGEGSWLTVV.

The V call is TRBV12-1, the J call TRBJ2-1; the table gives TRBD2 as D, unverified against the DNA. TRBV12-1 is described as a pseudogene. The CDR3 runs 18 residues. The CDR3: CASSLLTSGIRAYNEQFF. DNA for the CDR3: TGTGCCAGCAGCCTCCTGACTAGCGGGATAAGGGCGTACAATGAGCAGTTCTTC.

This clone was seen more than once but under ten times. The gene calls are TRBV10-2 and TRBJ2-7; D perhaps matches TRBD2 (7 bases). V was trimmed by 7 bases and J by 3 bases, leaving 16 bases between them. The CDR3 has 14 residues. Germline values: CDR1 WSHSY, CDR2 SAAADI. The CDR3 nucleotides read TGCGCCAGCACCGAAAGGGGGGGGGACTACGAGCAGTACTTC. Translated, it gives CASTERGGDYEQYF.

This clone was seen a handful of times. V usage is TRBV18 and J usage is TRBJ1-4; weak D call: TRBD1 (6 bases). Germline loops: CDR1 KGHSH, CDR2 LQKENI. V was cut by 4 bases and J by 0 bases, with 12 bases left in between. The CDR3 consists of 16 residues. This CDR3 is CASSLLQGTTNEKLFF. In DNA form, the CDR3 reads TGTGCCAGCTCACTATTACAGGGCACAACTAATGAAAAACTGTTTTTT. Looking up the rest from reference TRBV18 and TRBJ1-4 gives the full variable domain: NAGVMQNPRHLVRRRGQEARLRCSPMKGHSHVYWYRQLPEEGLKFMVYLQKENIIDESGMPKERFSAEFPKEGPSILRIQQVVRGDSAAYFCASSLLQGTTNEKLFFGSGTQLSVL.

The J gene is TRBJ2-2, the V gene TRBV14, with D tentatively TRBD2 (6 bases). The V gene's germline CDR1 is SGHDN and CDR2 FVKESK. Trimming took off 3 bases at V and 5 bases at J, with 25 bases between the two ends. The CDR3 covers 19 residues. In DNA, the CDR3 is TGTGCCAGCAGCCAGAACCCCCGAGGCGGGATAATGGGGACCGGGGAGCTGTTTTTT. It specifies CASSQNPRGGIMGTGELFF.

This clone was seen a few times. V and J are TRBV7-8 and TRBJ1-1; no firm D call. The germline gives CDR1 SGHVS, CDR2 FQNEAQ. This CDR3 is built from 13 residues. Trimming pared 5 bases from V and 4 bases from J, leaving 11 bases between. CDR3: CASSQALGTEAFF. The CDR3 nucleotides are TGTGCCAGCAGCCAGGCTCTAGGCACTGAAGCTTTCTTT.

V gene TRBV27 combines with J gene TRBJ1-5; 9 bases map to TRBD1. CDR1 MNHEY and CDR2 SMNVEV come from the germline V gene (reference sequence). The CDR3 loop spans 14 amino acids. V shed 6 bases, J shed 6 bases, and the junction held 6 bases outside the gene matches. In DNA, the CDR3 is TGTGCCAGCAGGCGGACAGGGGAGGGTCAGCCCCAGCATTTT. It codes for CASRRTGEGQPQHF.

The CDR3 DNA is TGCGCCAGCAGCCAAGATGTAGCCGGAGCCACCTACGAGCAGTACTTC. Its translation: CASSQDVAGATYEQYF. This chain connects TRBV4-3 to TRBJ2-7; D uncertain. CDR3 length: 16 residues. V lost 0 bases, J lost 2 bases, and 14 bases lay in between. Germline CDR1 reads LGHNA; CDR2 reads YSLEER.

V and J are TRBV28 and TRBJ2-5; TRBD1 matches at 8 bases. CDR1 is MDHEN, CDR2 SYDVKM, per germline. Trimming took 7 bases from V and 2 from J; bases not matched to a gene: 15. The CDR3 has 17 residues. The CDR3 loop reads CASKMGGRQGSQETQYF. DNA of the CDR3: TGTGCCAGCAAAATGGGGGGCCGACAGGGGTCACAAGAGACCCAGTACTTC.

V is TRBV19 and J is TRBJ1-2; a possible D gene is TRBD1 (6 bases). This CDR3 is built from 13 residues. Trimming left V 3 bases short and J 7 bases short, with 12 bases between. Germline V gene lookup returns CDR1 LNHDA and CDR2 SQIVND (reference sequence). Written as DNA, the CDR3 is TGTGCCAGTAGTATGCGGGGGCGTGGTGGCTACACCTTC. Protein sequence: CASSMRGRGGYTF.